The rows below give T cell receptor beta chains drawn from one sample of a study of identifying expanded T cells in peripheral blood. Repertoires were generated with immunoSEQ multiplex PCR, while TCRdb's copy carries only in-frame clones and drops some. The sample lists fewer than 80,000 clones, around four fifths occurring once. Sequencing used blood. These receptors were obtained from a person aged 18 to 75 in good health. Each CDR3 is given with its conserved first and last residue. The order of the fields is CDR3 length, V gene, clone size, D gene, J gene, CDR3 protein, CDR3 DNA. D genes are given only for firm matches. Size values are once, few and many counts, or a class for expanded clones, and some rows have none.

cdr3_length: 16
v_call: TRBV7-9
clone_size: NA
d_call: TRBD2
j_call: TRBJ2-7
cdr3_aa: CASSPYSGRATYEQYF
cdr3_nt: TGTGCCAGCAGCCCATATAGCGGGAGGGCGACCTACGAGCAGTACTTC

cdr3_length: 14
v_call: TRBV14
clone_size: NA
d_call: NA
j_call: TRBJ2-7
cdr3_aa: CASSQGSLMGEQYF
cdr3_nt: TGTGCCAGCAGCCAGGGGTCCTTGATGGGGGAGCAGTACTTC

cdr3_length: 14
v_call: TRBV19
clone_size: NA
d_call: NA
j_call: TRBJ2-5
cdr3_aa: CASSIYPGSETQYF
cdr3_nt: TGTGCCAGTAGTATTTACCCAGGATCGGAGACCCAGTACTTC

cdr3_length: 15
v_call: TRBV19
clone_size: NA
d_call: TRBD1
j_call: TRBJ2-6
cdr3_aa: CASATGAAGANVLTF
cdr3_nt: TGTGCCAGTGCTACAGGGGCGGCTGGGGCCAACGTCCTGACTTTC

cdr3_length: 14
v_call: TRBV5-1
clone_size: NA
d_call: NA
j_call: TRBJ1-1
cdr3_aa: CASSLDGRQREAFF
cdr3_nt: TGCGCCAGCAGCTTGGACGGACGACAAAGAGAAGCTTTCTTT

cdr3_length: 12
v_call: TRBV30
clone_size: NA
d_call: NA
j_call: TRBJ1-1
cdr3_aa: CAWGRSTTEAFF
cdr3_nt: TGTGCCTGGGGCAGATCGACTACTGAAGCTTTCTTT

cdr3_length: 12
v_call: TRBV11-2
clone_size: many
d_call: NA
j_call: TRBJ2-7
cdr3_aa: CASSHRSYEQYF
cdr3_nt: TGTGCCAGCAGCCACAGGTCCTACGAGCAGTACTTC

cdr3_length: 19
v_call: TRBV5-6
clone_size: NA
d_call: TRBD2
j_call: TRBJ2-1
cdr3_aa: CASSLARTSGGARYNEQFF
cdr3_nt: TGTGCCAGCAGCTTGGCCCGGACTAGCGGGGGGGCCAGGTACAATGAGCAGTTCTTC

cdr3_length: 15
v_call: TRBV6-5
clone_size: NA
d_call: TRBD1
j_call: TRBJ2-5
cdr3_aa: CASSYAGQGQETQYF
cdr3_nt: TGTGCCAGCAGTTACGCGGGACAGGGGCAAGAGACCCAGTACTTC

cdr3_length: 15
v_call: TRBV9
clone_size: NA
d_call: TRBD1
j_call: TRBJ2-5
cdr3_aa: CASSVAGQGQETQYF
cdr3_nt: TGTGCCAGCAGCGTAGCGGGACAGGGCCAAGAGACCCAGTACTTC

cdr3_length: 13
v_call: TRBV5-8
clone_size: NA
d_call: NA
j_call: TRBJ2-1
cdr3_aa: CASSPILADEQFF
cdr3_nt: TGTGCCAGCAGCCCGATTTTAGCTGATGAGCAGTTCTTC

cdr3_length: 15
v_call: TRBV5-4
clone_size: NA
d_call: TRBD2
j_call: TRBJ2-3
cdr3_aa: CASSGVAGGTDTQYF
cdr3_nt: TGTGCCAGCAGCGGGGTAGCGGGGGGCACAGATACGCAGTATTTT

cdr3_length: 15
v_call: TRBV6-1
clone_size: NA
d_call: NA
j_call: TRBJ2-5
cdr3_aa: CASSEWGQPQETQYF
cdr3_nt: TGTGCCAGCAGTGAATGGGGGCAGCCCCAAGAGACCCAGTACTTC

cdr3_length: 16
v_call: TRBV11-2
clone_size: NA
d_call: TRBD2
j_call: TRBJ2-5
cdr3_aa: CASSFMSGGGGETQYF
cdr3_nt: TGTGCCAGCAGCTTTATGAGCGGCGGGGGGGGAGAGACCCAGTACTTC

cdr3_length: 13
v_call: TRBV29-1
clone_size: once
d_call: NA
j_call: TRBJ2-3
cdr3_aa: CSVASGVGDTQYF
cdr3_nt: TGCAGCGTTGCGTCAGGGGTAGGAGATACGCAGTATTTT

cdr3_length: 14
v_call: TRBV14
clone_size: NA
d_call: NA
j_call: TRBJ1-2
cdr3_aa: CASSQDPRGHGYTF
cdr3_nt: TGTGCCAGCAGCCAAGATCCCCGGGGGCATGGCTACACCTTC

cdr3_length: 15
v_call: TRBV11-2
clone_size: NA
d_call: NA
j_call: TRBJ1-1
cdr3_aa: CASSHRGVGYTEAFF
cdr3_nt: TGTGCCAGCAGCCATCGCGGGGTCGGGTACACTGAAGCTTTCTTT

cdr3_length: 13
v_call: TRBV4-3
clone_size: NA
d_call: TRBD1
j_call: TRBJ1-4
cdr3_aa: CASSRGQYEKLFF
cdr3_nt: TGCGCCAGCAGCCGGGGACAGTACGAAAAACTGTTTTTT

cdr3_length: 15
v_call: TRBV9
clone_size: NA
d_call: NA
j_call: TRBJ2-5
cdr3_aa: CASSVGGGRQETQYF
cdr3_nt: TGTGCCAGCAGCGTAGGCGGGGGCCGCCAAGAGACCCAGTACTTC